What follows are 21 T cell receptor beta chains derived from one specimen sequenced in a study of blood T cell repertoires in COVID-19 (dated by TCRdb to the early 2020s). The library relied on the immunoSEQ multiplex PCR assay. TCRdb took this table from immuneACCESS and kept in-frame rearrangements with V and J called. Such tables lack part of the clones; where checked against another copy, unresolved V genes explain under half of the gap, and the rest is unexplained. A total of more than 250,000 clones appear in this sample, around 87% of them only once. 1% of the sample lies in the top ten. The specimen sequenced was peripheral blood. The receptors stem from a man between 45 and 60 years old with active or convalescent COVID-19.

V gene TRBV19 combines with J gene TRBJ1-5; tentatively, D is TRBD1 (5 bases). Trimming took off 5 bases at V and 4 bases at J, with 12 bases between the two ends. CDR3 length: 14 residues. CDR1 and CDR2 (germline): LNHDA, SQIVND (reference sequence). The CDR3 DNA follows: TGTGCCAGTAGTGTCGGACAAGCTAATCAGCCCCAGCATTTT. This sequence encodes CASSVGQANQPQHF.

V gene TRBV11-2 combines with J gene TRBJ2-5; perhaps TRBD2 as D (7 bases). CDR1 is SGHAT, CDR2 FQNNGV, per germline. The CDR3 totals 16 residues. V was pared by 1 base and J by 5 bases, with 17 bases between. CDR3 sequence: CASSLGRGREWETQYF. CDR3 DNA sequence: TGTGCCAGCAGCTTAGGACGGGGGCGGGAGTGGGAGACCCAGTACTTC.

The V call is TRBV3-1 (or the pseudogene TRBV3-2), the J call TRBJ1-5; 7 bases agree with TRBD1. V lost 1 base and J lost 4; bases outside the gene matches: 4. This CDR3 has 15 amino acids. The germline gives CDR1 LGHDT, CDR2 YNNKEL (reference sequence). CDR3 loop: CASSQGQGMNQPQHF. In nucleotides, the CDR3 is TGTGCCAGCAGCCAAGGACAGGGAATGAATCAGCCCCAGCATTTT.

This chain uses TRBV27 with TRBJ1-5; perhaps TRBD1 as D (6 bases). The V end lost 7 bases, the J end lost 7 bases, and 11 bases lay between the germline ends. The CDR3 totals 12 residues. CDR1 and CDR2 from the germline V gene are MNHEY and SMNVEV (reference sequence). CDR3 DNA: TGTGCCAGCATGGGAGGGGGACAGCCCCAGCATTTT. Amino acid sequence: CASMGGGQPQHF.

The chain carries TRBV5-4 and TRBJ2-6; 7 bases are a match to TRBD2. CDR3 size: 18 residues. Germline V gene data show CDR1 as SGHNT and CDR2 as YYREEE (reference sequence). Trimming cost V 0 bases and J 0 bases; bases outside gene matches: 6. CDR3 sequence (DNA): TGTGCCAGCAGCTTGGGAGGCGGGGGAAACTCTGGGGCCAACGTCCTGACTTTC. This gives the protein CASSLGGGGNSGANVLTF.

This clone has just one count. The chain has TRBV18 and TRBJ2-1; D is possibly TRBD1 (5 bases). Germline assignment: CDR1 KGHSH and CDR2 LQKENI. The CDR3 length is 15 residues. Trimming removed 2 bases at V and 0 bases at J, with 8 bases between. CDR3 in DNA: TGTGCCAGCTCACCAGGCAGGGTCTCCTACAATGAGCAGTTCTTC. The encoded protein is CASSPGRVSYNEQFF.

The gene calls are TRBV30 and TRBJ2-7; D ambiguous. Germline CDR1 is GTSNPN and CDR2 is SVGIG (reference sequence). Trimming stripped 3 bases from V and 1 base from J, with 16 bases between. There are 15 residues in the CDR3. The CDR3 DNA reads TGTGCCTGGAGCGCCCAGGCAGGCCGATCCTACGAGCAGTACTTC. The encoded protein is CAWSAQAGRSYEQYF.

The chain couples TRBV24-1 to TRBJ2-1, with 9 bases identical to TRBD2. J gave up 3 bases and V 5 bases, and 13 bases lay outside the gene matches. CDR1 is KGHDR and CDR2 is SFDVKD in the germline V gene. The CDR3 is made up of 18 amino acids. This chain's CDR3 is CATSGLSLGLAHYNEQFF. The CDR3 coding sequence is TGTGCCACCAGTGGCCTCTCCCTAGGACTAGCGCACTACAATGAGCAGTTCTTC.

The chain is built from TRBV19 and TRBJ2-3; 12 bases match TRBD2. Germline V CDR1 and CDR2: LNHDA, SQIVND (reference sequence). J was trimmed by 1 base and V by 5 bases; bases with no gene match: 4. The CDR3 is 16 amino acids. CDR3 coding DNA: TGTGCCAGTAGTTATCGACTAGCGGGGGGCACAGATACGCAGTATTTT. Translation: CASSYRLAGGTDTQYF. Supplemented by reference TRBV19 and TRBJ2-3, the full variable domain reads DGGITQSPKYLFRKEGQNVTLSCEQNLNHDAMYWYRQDPGQGLRLIYYSQIVNDFQKGDIAEGYSVSREKKESFPLTVTSAQKNPTAFYLCASSYRLAGGTDTQYFGPGTRLTVL.

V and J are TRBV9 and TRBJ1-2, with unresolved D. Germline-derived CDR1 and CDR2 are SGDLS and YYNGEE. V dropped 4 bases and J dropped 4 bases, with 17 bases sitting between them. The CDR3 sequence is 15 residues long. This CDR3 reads CASSPTKFLAYGYTF. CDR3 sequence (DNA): TGTGCCAGCAGCCCAACCAAGTTCCTGGCCTATGGCTACACCTTC.

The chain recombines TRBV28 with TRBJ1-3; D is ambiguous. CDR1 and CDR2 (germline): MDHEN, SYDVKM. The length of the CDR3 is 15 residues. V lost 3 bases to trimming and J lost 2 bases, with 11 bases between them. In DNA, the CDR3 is TGTGCCAGCAGTTTTCGGGAGGGTCCTGGAAACACCATATATTTT. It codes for CASSFREGPGNTIYF.

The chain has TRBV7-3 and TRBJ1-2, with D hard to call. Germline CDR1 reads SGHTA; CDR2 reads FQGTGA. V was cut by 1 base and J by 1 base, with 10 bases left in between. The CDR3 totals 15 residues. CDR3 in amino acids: CASSLISGGNYGYTF. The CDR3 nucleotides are TGTGCCAGCAGCTTAATTTCCGGCGGTAACTATGGCTACACCTTC. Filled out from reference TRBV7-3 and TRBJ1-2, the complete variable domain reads GAGVSQTPSNKVTEKGKYVELRCDPISGHTALYWYRQSLGQGPEFLIYFQGTGAADDSGLPNDRFFAVRPEGSVSTLKIQRTERGDSAVYLCASSLISGGNYGYTFGSGTRLTVV.

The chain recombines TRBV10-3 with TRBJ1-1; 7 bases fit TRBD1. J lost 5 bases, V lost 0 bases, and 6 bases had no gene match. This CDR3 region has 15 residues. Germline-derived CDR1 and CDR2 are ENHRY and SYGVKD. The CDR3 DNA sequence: TGTGCCATCAGTGAGTCGGTGGCAGGGGGTACTGAAGCTTTCTTT. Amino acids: CAISESVAGGTEAFF.

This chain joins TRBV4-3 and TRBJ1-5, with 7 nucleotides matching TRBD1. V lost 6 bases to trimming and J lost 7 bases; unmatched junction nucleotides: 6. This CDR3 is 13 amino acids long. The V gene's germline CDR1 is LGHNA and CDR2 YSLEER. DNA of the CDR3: TGCGCCAGCAGTTACCGGGACAGCCAGCCCCAGCATTTT. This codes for CASSYRDSQPQHF.

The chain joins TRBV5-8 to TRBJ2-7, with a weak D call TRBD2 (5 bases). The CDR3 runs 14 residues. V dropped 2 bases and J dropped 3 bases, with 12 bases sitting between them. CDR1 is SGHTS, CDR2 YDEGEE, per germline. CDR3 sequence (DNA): TGTGCCAGCAGCTTAGAGGGCGAAGGCTACGAGCAGTACTTC. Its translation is CASSLEGEGYEQYF.

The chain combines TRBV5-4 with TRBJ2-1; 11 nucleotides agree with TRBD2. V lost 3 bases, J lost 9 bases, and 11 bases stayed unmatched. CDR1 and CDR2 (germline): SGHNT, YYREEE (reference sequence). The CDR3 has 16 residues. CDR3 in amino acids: CASSSDPGLAAVEQFF. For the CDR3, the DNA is TGTGCCAGCAGCTCCGACCCGGGACTAGCGGCAGTTGAGCAGTTCTTC.

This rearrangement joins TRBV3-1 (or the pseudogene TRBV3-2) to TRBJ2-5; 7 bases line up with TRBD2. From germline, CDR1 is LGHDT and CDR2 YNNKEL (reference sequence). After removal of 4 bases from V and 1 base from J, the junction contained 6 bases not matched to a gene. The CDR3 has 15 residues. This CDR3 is CASSLFPSGQETQYF. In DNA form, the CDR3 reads TGTGCCAGCAGCCTCTTTCCTAGCGGCCAAGAGACCCAGTACTTC.

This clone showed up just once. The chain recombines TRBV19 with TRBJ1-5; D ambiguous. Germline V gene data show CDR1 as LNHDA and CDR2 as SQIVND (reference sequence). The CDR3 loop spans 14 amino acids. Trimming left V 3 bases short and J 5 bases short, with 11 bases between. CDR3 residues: CASSMSGRDQPQHF. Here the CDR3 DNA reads TGTGCCAGTAGTATGTCAGGTAGAGATCAGCCCCAGCATTTT.

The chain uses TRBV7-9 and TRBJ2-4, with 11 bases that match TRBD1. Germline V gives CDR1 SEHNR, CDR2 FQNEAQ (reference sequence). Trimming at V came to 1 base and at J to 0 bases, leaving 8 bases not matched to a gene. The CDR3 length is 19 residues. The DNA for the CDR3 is TGTGCCAGCAGCTTAGGAACCTGGACAGGGGGCCTAGCCAAAAACATTCAGTACTTC. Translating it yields CASSLGTWTGGLAKNIQYF.

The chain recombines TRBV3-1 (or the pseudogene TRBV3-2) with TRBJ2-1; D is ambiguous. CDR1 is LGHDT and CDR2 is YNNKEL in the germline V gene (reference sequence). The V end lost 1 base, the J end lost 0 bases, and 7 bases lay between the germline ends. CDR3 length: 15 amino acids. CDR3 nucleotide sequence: TGTGCCAGCAGCCAAGTTAGTTCCTCCTACAATGAGCAGTTCTTC. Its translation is CASSQVSSSYNEQFF.

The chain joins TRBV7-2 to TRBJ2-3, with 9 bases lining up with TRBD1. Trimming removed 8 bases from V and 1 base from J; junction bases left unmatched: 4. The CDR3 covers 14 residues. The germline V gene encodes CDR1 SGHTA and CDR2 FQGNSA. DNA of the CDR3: TGTGCCAGCGTAAGGGACAGGGGCACAGATACGCAGTATTTT. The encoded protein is CASVRDRGTDTQYF.